Following are 19 T cell receptor beta chains from one sample sequenced in a study of T cells after yellow fever vaccination. Each CDR3 protein gets one entry after TCRdb re-called the 5' RACE reads with MiXCR. The table has 550,000 to 750,000 distinct CDR3 sequences, around an eighth seen once. The specimen was PBMCs, collected on the day of the yellow fever booster vaccination. The receptors originated from a man aged 30 to 39 who received the YFV17D yellow fever vaccine.

The chain recombines TRBV7-2 with TRBJ1-2, with D unresolved. The CDR3 runs 13 residues. V dropped 5 bases and J dropped 3 bases, with 10 bases sitting between them. Germline V gene sequence: CDR1 SGHTA, CDR2 FQGNSA. This chain's CDR3 is CASSPNLHYGYTF. The DNA of the CDR3 is TGTGCCAGCAGCCCAAACCTCCACTATGGCTACACCTTC.

The chain carries TRBV24-1 and TRBJ2-7; 7 nucleotides match TRBD1. Trimming took 9 bases from V and 3 from J; bases not matched to a gene: 16. The CDR3 spans 16 residues. Germline V gives CDR1 KGHDR, CDR2 SFDVKD. This CDR3 reads CATLWGPGQKIYEQYF. The DNA for the CDR3 is TGTGCCACCCTTTGGGGTCCGGGACAGAAGATCTACGAGCAGTACTTC.

This clonotype showed up just a few times. The chain links TRBV12-3 or TRBV12-4 to TRBJ2-6; D is undetermined. Between the trimmed V and J ends, which lost 7 bases and 4 bases, there was a span of 8 bases. There are 13 residues in the CDR3. The CDR3 sequence: CASTPQGANVLTF. CDR3 DNA: TGTGCCAGCACCCCGCAGGGGGCCAACGTCCTGACTTTC.

The chain joins TRBV27 to TRBJ2-7, with 7 positions matching TRBD2. The germline V gene encodes CDR1 MNHEY and CDR2 SMNVEV (reference sequence). The CDR3 spans 15 residues. J lost 2 bases, V lost 6 bases, and 10 bases had no gene match. CDR3 nucleotides: TGTGCCAGCAGCCTGATGGGAGCGGGGACCTACGAGCAGTACTTC. Its translation: CASSLMGAGTYEQYF.

This clonotype was seen more than once but under ten times. The V gene is TRBV5-4, the J gene TRBJ1-1; TRBD1 matches at 9 bases. The CDR3 loop spans 13 amino acids. The junction had 2 bases not matched to a gene; V was cut back by 4 bases and J by 4 bases. CDR1 and CDR2 (germline): SGHNT, YYREEE (reference sequence). The CDR3 loop reads CASSVDRGTEAFF. CDR3 nucleotides: TGTGCCAGCAGCGTGGACAGGGGCACTGAAGCTTTCTTT.

This clonotype has a handful of counts. The CDR3 sequence: CSASIPSGMPDTQYF. DNA for the CDR3: TGCAGTGCTAGCATCCCTAGCGGGATGCCAGATACGCAGTATTTT. V and J are TRBV20-1 and TRBJ2-3, with 9 bases that match TRBD2. The ends lost 3 bases at V and 4 bases at J; junction bases unmatched: 8. This CDR3 spans 15 amino acids. Germline V lookup: CDR1 DFQATT, CDR2 SNEGSKA (reference sequence).

The chain recombines TRBV27 with TRBJ1-3; perhaps TRBD1 as D (5 bases). Germline CDR1 and CDR2: MNHEY and SMNVEV (reference sequence). The CDR3 sequence is 15 residues long. V lost 5 bases to trimming and J lost 4 bases, with 15 bases between them. CDR3 region: CASSPQGALGNTIYF. The CDR3 DNA is TGTGCCAGCAGTCCTCAGGGAGCTCTAGGAAACACCATATATTTT.

This chain joins TRBV7-2 and TRBJ1-3; D gene ambiguous. V was clipped by 6 bases and J by 0 bases, with 12 bases between them. The CDR3 is made up of 15 amino acids. The germline V gene encodes CDR1 SGHTA and CDR2 FQGNSA. Written as DNA, the CDR3 is TGTGCCAGCAGTTCCAACCGGATCTCTGGAAACACCATATATTTT. Translation: CASSSNRISGNTIYF.

The rearrangement links TRBV20-1 to TRBJ2-3; 8 bases align to TRBD2. The CDR3 has 15 residues. From germline, CDR1 is DFQATT and CDR2 SNEGSKA (reference sequence). J gave up 0 bases and V 5 bases, and 7 bases lay outside the gene matches. CDR3 protein: CSASLGTSSTDTQYF. In DNA, the CDR3 is TGCAGTGCTTCACTCGGGACTAGTAGCACAGATACGCAGTATTTT.

This clonotype showed up just a few times. The V and J genes are TRBV3-1 and TRBJ1-5, with D uncertain. Germline assignment: CDR1 LGHDT and CDR2 YNNKEL (reference sequence). The CDR3 covers 14 residues. Deletions cut 0 bases from V and 4 bases from J, with 7 bases between. The CDR3 DNA reads as TGTGCCAGCAGCCAAGATCTCAGAAATCAGCCCCAGCATTTT. Its translation is CASSQDLRNQPQHF.

This clonotype has more than one count but fewer than ten. CDR3 sequence reads: CASSPRLGTSTSYNEQFF. The CDR3 DNA follows: TGTGCCAGCAGCCCCCGGTTAGGGACTTCTACATCCTACAATGAGCAGTTCTTC. This chain joins TRBV4-2 and TRBJ2-1; possible D gene TRBD2, 6 bases. V was clipped by 4 bases and J by 1 base, with 20 bases between them. CDR3 length: 18 amino acids. CDR1 is LGHNA and CDR2 is YNFKEQ in the germline V gene.

The chain employs TRBV7-2 and TRBJ2-4, with D maybe TRBD2 (6 bases). Trimming removed 5 bases at V and 4 bases at J, with 12 bases between. The germline V gene has CDR1 SGHTA and CDR2 FQGNSA. This CDR3 comprises 14 residues. The CDR3 DNA is TGTGCCAGCAGCACGGAGGGATGGAAAAACATTCAGTACTTC. Amino acids: CASSTEGWKNIQYF.

The gene calls are TRBV9 and TRBJ2-1, with TRBD2 identical over 9 bases. J was trimmed by 10 bases and V by 3 bases; bases with no gene match: 20. Germline V CDR1 and CDR2: SGDLS, YYNGEE. CDR3 size: 18 residues. CDR3 loop: CASSALGTAGGRPGEQFF. The CDR3 nucleotides read TGTGCCAGCAGCGCCCTTGGAACGGCGGGAGGGCGACCGGGAGAGCAGTTCTTC. Full variable domain (rest looked up from reference TRBV9 and TRBJ2-1): DSGVTQTPKHLITATGQRVTLRCSPRSGDLSVYWYQQSLDQGLQFLIQYYNGEERAKGNILERFSAQQFPDLHSELNLSSLELGDSALYFCASSALGTAGGRPGEQFFGPGTRLTVL.

The chain carries TRBV20-1 and TRBJ1-5; no reliable D call. This CDR3 comprises 15 residues. The germline V gene has CDR1 DFQATT and CDR2 SNEGSKA (reference sequence). CDR3 nucleotides: TGCGGTAAACTCCGACTGAGATCTCCTAATCAGCCCCAGCATTTT. It translates to CGKLRLRSPNQPQHF.

This clonotype was counted a few times. The chain recombines TRBV5-4 with TRBJ2-1; 9 bases agree with TRBD1. Trimming cost V 5 bases and J 6 bases; bases outside gene matches: 3. The CDR3 has 13 amino acids. Germline V gene lookup returns CDR1 SGHNT and CDR2 YYREEE (reference sequence). CDR3 sequence (DNA): TGTGCCAGCAGGCAGACAGGGGGCAATGAGCAGTTCTTC. The encoded protein is CASRQTGGNEQFF.

CDR3 amino acids: CSARDLRDSNQPQHF. Written as DNA, the CDR3 is TGCAGTGCTAGAGATTTAAGGGATTCCAATCAGCCCCAGCATTTT. V and J are TRBV20-1 and TRBJ1-5; D ambiguous. CDR3 size: 15 residues. Trimming removed 0 bases at V and 3 bases at J, with 12 bases between. Per the germline V gene, CDR1 is DFQATT and CDR2 is SNEGSKA (reference sequence).

This clonotype was seen more than once but under ten times. The genes are TRBV11-3 and TRBJ2-3; 7 nucleotides line up with TRBD2. Germline-derived CDR1 and CDR2 are SGHNT and YENEEA. V trimming: 4 bases; J trimming: 3 bases; junction bases outside the gene matches: 10. The CDR3 loop spans 16 amino acids. The CDR3 spells CASSSRGEGRTDTQYF. The CDR3 DNA reads TGTGCCAGCAGCTCCCGAGGGGAGGGAAGAACAGATACGCAGTATTTT.

CDR3 sequence: CASGGGAFF. The CDR3 DNA reads TGTGCCAGCGGGGGGGGAGCTTTCTTT. The chain recombines TRBV12-3 or TRBV12-4 with TRBJ1-1, with D possibly matching TRBD1 (5 bases). V shed 8 bases and J shed 10 bases, with 8 bases lying between them. This CDR3 contains 9 residues.

The chain combines TRBV20-1 with TRBJ1-3, with D hard to call. The CDR3 runs 11 residues. V dropped 4 bases and J dropped 0 bases, with 1 base sitting between them. From germline, CDR1 is DFQATT and CDR2 SNEGSKA (reference sequence). The DNA of the CDR3 is TGCAGTGCTATCTCTGGAAACACCATATATTTT. It codes for CSAISGNTIYF.